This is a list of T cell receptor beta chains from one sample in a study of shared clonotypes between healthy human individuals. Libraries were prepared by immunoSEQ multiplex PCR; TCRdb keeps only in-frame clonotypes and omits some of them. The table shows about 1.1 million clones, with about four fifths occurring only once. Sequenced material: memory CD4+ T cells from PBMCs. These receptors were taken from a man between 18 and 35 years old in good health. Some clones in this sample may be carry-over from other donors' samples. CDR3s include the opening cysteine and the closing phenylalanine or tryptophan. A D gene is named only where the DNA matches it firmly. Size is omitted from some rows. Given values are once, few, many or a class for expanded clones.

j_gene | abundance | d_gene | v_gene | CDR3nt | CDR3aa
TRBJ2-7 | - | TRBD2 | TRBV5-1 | TGCGCCAGCAGCCCTCAACCTCGAGGGACTACCTCTTACGAGCAGTACTTC | CASSPQPRGTTSYEQYF
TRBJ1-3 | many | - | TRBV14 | TGTGCCAGCGGGGTAGGACGGAGCTCTGGAAACACCATATATTTT | CASGVGRSSGNTIYF
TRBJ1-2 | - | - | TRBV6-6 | TGTGCCAGCAGATCTGCAGGGGATATCTATGGCTACACCTTC | CASRSAGDIYGYTF
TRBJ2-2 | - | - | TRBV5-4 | TGTGCCAGCAGCGGGTCGTTTGTCACCGGGGAGCTGTTTTTT | CASSGSFVTGELFF
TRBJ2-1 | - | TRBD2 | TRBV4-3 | TGCGCCAGCAGCCAAGCACTAGCGGACCTTAGTGAGCAGTTCTTC | CASSQALADLSEQFF
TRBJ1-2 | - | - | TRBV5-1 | TGCGCCAGCAGCCTCCTTAGGGGCTCGGGCTATGGCTACACCTTC | CASSLLRGSGYGYTF
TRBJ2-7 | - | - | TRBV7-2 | TGTGCCAGCAGCTTCGACCCTTACGAGCAGTACTTC | CASSFDPYEQYF
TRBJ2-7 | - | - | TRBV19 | TGTGCCAGTAGTATATGGGGTAGAGCCCCCTACGAGCAGTACTTC | CASSIWGRAPYEQYF
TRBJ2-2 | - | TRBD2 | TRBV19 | TGTGCCAGTAGTATAGGGCGGGAGACCTCCGGGGAGCTGTTTTTT | CASSIGRETSGELFF
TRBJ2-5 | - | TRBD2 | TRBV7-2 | TGTGCCAGCAGCTTAAAGGTCTCTAGCGGAAAAGAGACCCAGTACTTC | CASSLKVSSGKETQYF
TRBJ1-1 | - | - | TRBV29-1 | TGCAGCGCCACCGGGGGCCTCAGGGACACTGAAGCTTTCTTT | CSATGGLRDTEAFF
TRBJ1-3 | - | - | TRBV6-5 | TGTGCCAGCAGTTACTCAGGGTCTGGAAACACCATATATTTT | CASSYSGSGNTIYF
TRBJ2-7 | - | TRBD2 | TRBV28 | TGTGCCAGCAGATCTAGCGGGGGTTTATACGAGCAGTACTTC | CASRSSGGLYEQYF
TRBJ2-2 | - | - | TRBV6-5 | TGTGCCAGCAGTTACTCTCATCCCGGGCGGGAGCTGTTTTTT | CASSYSHPGRELFF
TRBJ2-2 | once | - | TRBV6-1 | TGTGCCAGCAGTGAGCAGGACTCGAACACCGGGGAGCTGTTTTTT | CASSEQDSNTGELFF
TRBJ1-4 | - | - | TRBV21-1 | TGTGCCAGCAACCTATGCGAAAAACTGTTTTTT | CASNLCEKLFF
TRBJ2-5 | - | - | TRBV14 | TGTGCCAGCAGCCGACAACGGCCGGAGACCCAGTACTTC | CASSRQRPETQYF
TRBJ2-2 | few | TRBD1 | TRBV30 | TGTGCCCGGGACAGGAACACCGGGGAGCTGTTTTTT | CARDRNTGELFF
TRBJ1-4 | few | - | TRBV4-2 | TGTGCCAGCAGCCAAGAAGGAGCTGCAACTAATGAAAAACTGTTTTTT | CASSQEGAATNEKLFF
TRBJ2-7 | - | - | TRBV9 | TGTGCCAGCAGCGTAGATGGGACCCCCTCATACGAGCAGTACTTC | CASSVDGTPSYEQYF
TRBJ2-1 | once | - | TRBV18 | TGTGCCAGCTCCTCCCCCCATGGGGCCGAGCAGTTCTTC | CASSSPHGAEQFF
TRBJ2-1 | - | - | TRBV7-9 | TGTGCCAGCAGCCTCACCATCGGACTCTCCTACAATGAGCAGTTCTTC | CASSLTIGLSYNEQFF
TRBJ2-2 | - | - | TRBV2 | TGTGCCAGCAGTGACCCACAGACGAACACCGGGGAGCTGTTTTTT | CASSDPQTNTGELFF
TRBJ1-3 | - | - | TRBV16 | TGTGCCAGCAGCCCCTCCTCCGGCTCTGGAAACACCATATATTTT | CASSPSSGSGNTIYF
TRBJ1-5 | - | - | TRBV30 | TGTGCCTGGAGTCGCGACGGATATAGCAATCAGCCCCAGCATTTT | CAWSRDGYSNQPQHF
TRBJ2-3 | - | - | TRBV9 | TGTGCCAGCAGCGTTAGCGTCTCAGGTGGCATAGATACGCAGTATTTT | CASSVSVSGGIDTQYF
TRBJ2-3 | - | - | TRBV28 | TGTGCCAGCAGCCTAGGGGTTGCCTTCACAGATACGCAGTATTTT | CASSLGVAFTDTQYF
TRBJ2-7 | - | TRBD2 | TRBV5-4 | TGTGCCAGCAGCCCCGGGCCGATAGCGGGAGAGCAGTACTTC | CASSPGPIAGEQYF
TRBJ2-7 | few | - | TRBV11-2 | TGTGCCAGCAGCTTAGCGGGAGGGACAGCCGCTGAGCAGTACTTC | CASSLAGGTAAEQYF
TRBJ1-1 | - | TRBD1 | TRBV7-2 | TGTGCCAGCAGCTTGACAGGGAAGAACACTGAAGCTTTCTTT | CASSLTGKNTEAFF
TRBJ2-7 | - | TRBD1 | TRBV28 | TGTGCCAGCAGTTTACTCCCGGGACAGGGCCCCCACGAGCAGTACTTC | CASSLLPGQGPHEQYF
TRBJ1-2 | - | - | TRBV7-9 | TGTGCCAGCAGCTTATCCGCCGGGCGCTCTAACTATGGCTACACCTTC | CASSLSAGRSNYGYTF
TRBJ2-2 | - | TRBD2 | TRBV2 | TGTGCCAACACCAAAGTGGGACTAGCGGGAAAATTCACCGGGGAGCTGTTTTTT | CANTKVGLAGKFTGELFF
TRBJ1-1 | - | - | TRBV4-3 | TGCGCCAGCAGCCAAGATCATTTCCGGGCTGAAGCTTTCTTT | CASSQDHFRAEAFF
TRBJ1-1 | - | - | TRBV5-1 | TGCGCCAGCAGCTTCGAGGGGCATAGCACTGAAGCTTTCTTT | CASSFEGHSTEAFF
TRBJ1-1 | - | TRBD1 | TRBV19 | TGTGCCAGTAGAAGGGACAGGAGGAACACTGAAGCTTTCTTT | CASRRDRRNTEAFF
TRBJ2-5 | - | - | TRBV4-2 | TGTGCCAGCAGCCAAGATCTAAGGGAAACTGAAGAGACCCAGTACTTC | CASSQDLRETEETQYF
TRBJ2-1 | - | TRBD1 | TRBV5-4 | TGTGCCAGCAGCTCCCCCGGGACAGACAATGAGCAGTTCTTC | CASSSPGTDNEQFF
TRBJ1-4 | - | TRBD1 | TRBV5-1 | TGCGCCAGCAGCTTGGGACAGGGATTAACTAATGAAAAACTGTTTTTT | CASSLGQGLTNEKLFF
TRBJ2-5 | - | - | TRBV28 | TGTGCCAGCAGTTTTTCCCCACGGCAAGAGACCCAGTACTTC | CASSFSPRQETQYF
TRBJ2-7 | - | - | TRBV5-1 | TGCGCCAGCAGGGGGGGATCCTACGAGCAGTACTTC | CASRGGSYEQYF
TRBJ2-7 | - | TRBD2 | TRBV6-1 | TGTGCCAGCAGCACCGGGACTAGCGGAACCTACGAGCAGTACTTC | CASSTGTSGTYEQYF
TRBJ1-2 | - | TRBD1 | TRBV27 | TGTGCCAGCAGTCGAACCGGGACAGGGTTGCGCAATGGCTACACCTTC | CASSRTGTGLRNGYTF
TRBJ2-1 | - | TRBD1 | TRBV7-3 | TGTGCCAGCAGCCAGGCTCGGGACAGGGGATTCAATGAGCAGTTCTTC | CASSQARDRGFNEQFF
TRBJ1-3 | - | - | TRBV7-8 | TGTGCCAGCAGCCGCCCCTCTTCTGGAAACACCATATATTTT | CASSRPSSGNTIYF
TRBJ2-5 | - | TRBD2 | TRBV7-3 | TGTGCCAGCAGCTTACTAGCGGGAGCTCAAGAGACCCAGTACTTC | CASSLLAGAQETQYF
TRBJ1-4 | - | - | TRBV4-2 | TGTGCCAGCAGCCAAAGGGGTTGGGACAACCCGAATGAAAAACTGTTTTTT | CASSQRGWDNPNEKLFF
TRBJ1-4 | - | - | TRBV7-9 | TGTGCCAGCAGCCCTGGGCAGGGAGAAAAACTGTTTTTT | CASSPGQGEKLFF
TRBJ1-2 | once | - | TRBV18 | TGTGCCAGCTCACCACCGTTGGGGGGAGATGGCTACACCTTC | CASSPPLGGDGYTF
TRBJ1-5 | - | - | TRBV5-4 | TGTGCCAGCAGCTTGGATCCGAGTCAGCCCCAGCATTTT | CASSLDPSQPQHF
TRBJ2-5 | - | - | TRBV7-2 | TGTGCCAGCAGTAGGCTTCAAGAGACCCAGTACTTC | CASSRLQETQYF
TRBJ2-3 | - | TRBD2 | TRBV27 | TGTGCCAGCAGTTCTCGGACTAGCGACAACACAGATACGCAGTATTTT | CASSSRTSDNTDTQYF
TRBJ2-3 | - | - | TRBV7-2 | TGTGCCAGCAGCTTAGAAGGCCGGGAGGATACGCAGTATTTT | CASSLEGREDTQYF
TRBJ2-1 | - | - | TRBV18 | TGTGCCAGCTCACAGGAGCCCCCGGGTCTTGCCGATGAGTTCTTC | CASSQEPPGLADEFF
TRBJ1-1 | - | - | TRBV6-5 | TGTGCCAGCAGAAGACCCGGGTCCCTGGAAGCTTTCTTT | CASRRPGSLEAFF
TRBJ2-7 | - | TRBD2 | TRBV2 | TGTGCCAGCGGTAGTTGGGGACTAGCGGGCTACGAGCAGTACTTC | CASGSWGLAGYEQYF
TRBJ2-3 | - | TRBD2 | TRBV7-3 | TGTGCCAGCAGCCCTGGACTAGCGGGAGGAGCAGATACGCAGTATTTT | CASSPGLAGGADTQYF